One sample yielded the 17 T cell receptor beta chains listed below, sequenced in a study of cytomegalovirus exposure and HLA in healthy donors. The PCR was carried out with 60 Vbeta primers and 13 Jbeta primers. Measured with immunoSEQ multiplex PCR; TCRdb has only the in-frame clones, and not every one. This sample has hundreds of thousands of clones, with 70% to 80% found just once. Input material: PBMCs. Receptors were obtained from a woman aged 55 to 70 in good health and CMV-seropositive.

The rearrangement joins TRBV5-8 to TRBJ1-2; 9 bases map to TRBD1. The length of the CDR3 is 15 residues. With V trimmed by 4 bases and J by 3 bases, 7 bases remained unmatched. The germline V gene encodes CDR1 SGHTS and CDR2 YDEGEE. The CDR3 coding sequence is TGTGCCAGCAGCCAGGACAGGGGAACGTACTATGGCTACACCTTC. Protein sequence: CASSQDRGTYYGYTF.

The V call is TRBV2, the J call TRBJ1-4; D ambiguous. The CDR3 runs 14 residues. Germline V CDR1 and CDR2: SNHLY, FYNNEI. V dropped 3 bases and J dropped 5 bases, with 10 bases sitting between them. The CDR3 spells CASSELGRNEKLFF. The CDR3 DNA is TGTGCCAGCAGTGAGTTGGGGAGGAATGAAAAACTGTTTTTT.

V usage is TRBV7-2 and J usage is TRBJ2-3, with D possibly being TRBD2 (5 bases). Germline V lookup: CDR1 SGHTA, CDR2 FQGNSA. The CDR3 is made up of 17 amino acids. The germline V and J ends were trimmed by 5 bases and 2 bases, with 20 bases remaining between them. The CDR3 DNA is TGTGCCAGCAGCGGAGCGTTCGGGCGGGTGGACACAGATACGCAGTATTTT. This sequence encodes CASSGAFGRVDTDTQYF.

This clone was recorded once. The chain has TRBV6-5 and TRBJ2-5, with D perhaps TRBD1 (5 bases). Per the germline V gene, CDR1 is MNHEY and CDR2 is SVGAGI. The CDR3 length is 14 residues. Trimming shortened V by 2 bases and J by 4 bases, and 11 bases separated the two germline ends. CDR3 protein: CASSYVGPPETQYF. Written as DNA, the CDR3 is TGTGCCAGCAGTTACGTGGGGCCTCCAGAGACCCAGTACTTC.

Only a few counts were recorded for this clone. The chain joins TRBV5-4 to TRBJ2-1, with D tentatively TRBD2 (5 bases). Per the germline V gene, CDR1 is SGHNT and CDR2 is YYREEE (reference sequence). The CDR3 covers 13 residues. The V gene lost 0 bases and the J gene lost 7 bases, with 8 bases spanning the gap. CDR3 DNA: TGTGCCAGCAGCTTGGCTAGCAGGAATGAGCAGTTCTTC. Translation: CASSLASRNEQFF.

The chain combines TRBV7-2 with TRBJ1-4; the D is unclear. CDR3 length: 16 amino acids. Germline lookup yields CDR1 SGHTA and CDR2 FQGNSA. V lost 5 bases to trimming and J lost 4 bases, with 17 bases between them. For the CDR3, the DNA is TGTGCCAGCAGCCCCGGGCGGAGGGCCTTTAATGAAAAACTGTTTTTT. The encoded protein is CASSPGRRAFNEKLFF.

This chain links TRBV5-1 with TRBJ2-5; 7 bases are shared with TRBD1. CDR3 length equals 14 residues. Germline values: CDR1 SGHRS, CDR2 YFSETQ. Trimming cost V 6 bases and J 4 bases; bases outside gene matches: 9. CDR3 loop: CASTKGAPRETQYF. For the CDR3, the DNA is TGCGCCAGCACGAAGGGGGCCCCCCGAGAGACCCAGTACTTC.

The rearrangement joins TRBV5-4 to TRBJ1-1; TRBD1 matches at 10 bases. V trimming: 0 bases; J trimming: 5 bases; junction bases outside the gene matches: 4. This CDR3 comprises 15 residues. The germline CDR1 and CDR2 sequences are SGHNT and YYREEE (reference sequence). This CDR3 is CASSLGQGARTEAFF. CDR3 DNA: TGTGCCAGCAGCTTGGGACAGGGGGCGCGTACTGAAGCTTTCTTT.

The chain couples TRBV18 to TRBJ1-4; TRBD1 matches at 7 bases. The CDR3 has 16 residues. V lost 3 bases to trimming and J lost 7 bases; unmatched junction nucleotides: 11. The germline CDR1 and CDR2 sequences are KGHSH and LQKENI. CDR3 residues: CASSPQRQGESEKLFF. CDR3 sequence (DNA): TGTGCCAGCTCACCTCAGAGACAGGGCGAGAGTGAAAAACTGTTTTTT.

This clone was seen a single time. The V gene is TRBV30, the J gene TRBJ2-5, with 9 nucleotides matching TRBD1. Gene TRBJ2-7 matches the end of the DNA better, so the J call may be wrong. This CDR3 region has 16 residues. Germline V gene data show CDR1 as GTSNPN and CDR2 as SVGIG (reference sequence). CDR3 DNA sequence: TGTGCCTGGAGCCGAGACCGGGGACAGGGAGGCTACGAGCAGTACTTC. Translating it yields CAWSRDRGQGGYEQYF.

V usage is TRBV27 and J usage is TRBJ2-3, with 7 bases fitting TRBD1. The CDR3 consists of 15 residues. Germline lookup yields CDR1 MNHEY and CDR2 SMNVEV (reference sequence). V was clipped by 6 bases and J by 4 bases; unmatched bases: 10. The CDR3 DNA is TGTGCCAGCAGGGAAGGGGGCTGGGTCGCAGATACGCAGTATTTT. Translated: CASREGGWVADTQYF.

Concerning this clone: The same CDR3 can be traced to other DNA sequences in this sample. DNA of the CDR3: TGCGCCAGCAGCTTGGCGGCAGGGTCTGGGGCCAACGTCCTGACTTTC. The encoded protein is CASSLAAGSGANVLTF. The chain carries TRBV5-1 and TRBJ2-6; D perhaps matches TRBD1 (5 bases). Germline CDR1 and CDR2: SGHRS and YFSETQ. V was clipped by 0 bases and J by 1 base, with 8 bases between them. The CDR3 runs 16 residues.

The rearrangement joins TRBV5-6 to TRBJ1-1; D uncertain. The CDR3 is made up of 15 amino acids. V dropped 0 bases and J dropped 0 bases, with 9 bases sitting between them. The germline gives CDR1 SGHDT, CDR2 YYEEEE. The CDR3 is CASSLEQYLNTEAFF. The CDR3 bases are TGTGCCAGCAGCTTGGAACAGTATTTGAACACTGAAGCTTTCTTT. Supplemented by reference TRBV5-6 and TRBJ1-1, the full variable domain reads DAGVTQSPTHLIKTRGQQVTLRCSPKSGHDTVSWYQQALGQGPQFIFQYYEEEERQRGNFPDRFSGHQFPNYSSELNVNALLLGDSALYLCASSLEQYLNTEAFFGQGTRLTVV.

This clone was detected only a few times. V gene TRBV10-3 combines with J gene TRBJ1-6, with 7 bases lining up with TRBD1. Germline trimming cut 4 bases from V and 5 bases from J; bases unmatched to any gene: 5. CDR1 is ENHRY, CDR2 SYGVKD, per germline. The CDR3 extends over 15 amino acids. The DNA of the CDR3 is TGTGCCATCAGTGTGACAGGGAATGATAATTCACCCCTCCACTTT. This encodes CAISVTGNDNSPLHF.

CDR3: CASSYQQGPRGYTF. DNA of the CDR3: TGTGCCAGCAGCTACCAACAGGGTCCTCGGGGCTACACCTTC. V usage is TRBV7-2 and J usage is TRBJ1-2; tentative D call: TRBD1 (6 bases). Per germline, CDR1 SGHTA and CDR2 FQGNSA. Trimming stripped 4 bases from V and 8 bases from J, with 17 bases between. The CDR3 runs to 14 residues. Full variable domain (outside the CDR3, taken from reference TRBV7-2 and TRBJ1-2): GAGVSQSPSNKVTEKGKDVELRCDPISGHTALYWYRQSLGQGLEFLIYFQGNSAPDKSGLPSDRFSAERTGGSVSTLTIQRTQQEDSAVYLCASSYQQGPRGYTFGSGTRLTVV.

V and J are TRBV19 and TRBJ2-1; D is unclear. CDR3 length: 15 residues. The germline V gene encodes CDR1 LNHDA and CDR2 SQIVND (reference sequence). The ends were cut back, 3 bases at V and 0 bases at J, with 9 bases in the middle. The CDR3 reads CASSIESSSYNEQFF. DNA of the CDR3: TGTGCCAGTAGTATTGAGTCTAGCTCCTACAATGAGCAGTTCTTC.

J is TRBJ2-3 and V is TRBV9; D is unresolved. CDR1 and CDR2 from the germline V gene are SGDLS and YYNGEE. The V gene lost 0 bases and the J gene lost 1 base, with 9 bases spanning the gap. The CDR3 has 15 amino acids. The CDR3 DNA sequence: TGTGCCAGCAGCGTAGACCCCCTAGGCACAGATACGCAGTATTTT. Its translation is CASSVDPLGTDTQYF.